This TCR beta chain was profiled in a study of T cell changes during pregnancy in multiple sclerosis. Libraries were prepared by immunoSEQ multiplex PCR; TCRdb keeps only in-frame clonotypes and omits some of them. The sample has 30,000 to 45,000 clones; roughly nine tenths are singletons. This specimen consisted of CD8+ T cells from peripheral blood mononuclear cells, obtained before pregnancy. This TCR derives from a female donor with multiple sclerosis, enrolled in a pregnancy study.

The CDR3 bases are TGTGCCAGCAGTCTAGCGGGGATGGCGGACGAGCAGTACTTC. It is translated as CASSLAGMADEQYF. The chain has TRBV27 and TRBJ2-7; 9 bases match TRBD2. V lost 5 bases, J lost 5 bases, and 7 bases stayed unmatched. This CDR3 region has 14 residues. Germline V gene data show CDR1 as MNHEY and CDR2 as SMNVEV (reference sequence).